The 28 T cell receptor beta chains below were found in one sample sequenced in a study of human T cells and chemical hapten exposure. Regarding time point: pre-sensitization, week 0. Noted treatment: therapeutic diphenylcyclopropenone sensitization with weekly scalp DPC. From the RACE reads, TCRdb called clonotypes with MiXCR, one entry per CDR3 protein. Here the sample spans fewer than 300,000 distinct CDR3 sequences, about 9% being singletons. The sequencing used whole blood, collected in connection with sensitization to the hapten diphenylcyclopropenone (DPC). All receptors derive from a woman between 35 and 50 years old with alopecia areata. Some clones in this sample may be carry-over from other donors' samples.

V is TRBV9 and J is TRBJ2-2; D unclear. The CDR3 is 15 amino acids. Trimming took 1 base from V and 1 from J, leaving 8 bases between them. The germline CDR1 and CDR2 sequences are SGDLS and YYNGEE. DNA of the CDR3: TGTGCCAGCAGCGTAACTGGGCTGAACACCGGGGAGCTGTTTTTT. It encodes CASSVTGLNTGELFF.

The chain has TRBV6-2 or TRBV6-3 and TRBJ2-2; no firm D call. CDR3 length equals 16 residues. The V end was cut by 0 bases, the J end by 6 bases, with 14 bases between. Per germline, CDR1 MNHEY and CDR2 SVGEGT. The CDR3 nucleotides read TGTGCCAGCAGTTACTCGAATAGCCCCAACCCCGGGGAGCTGTTTTTT. As protein: CASSYSNSPNPGELFF.

This clonotype was counted between two and nine times. The chain couples TRBV9 to TRBJ2-1; the match to TRBD2 covers 10 bases. Germline CDR1 SGDLS, CDR2 YYNGEE. Germline trimming cut 0 bases from V and 5 bases from J; bases unmatched to any gene: 5. The CDR3 is made up of 16 amino acids. This CDR3 reads CASSVVGTSANNEQFF. CDR3 bases: TGTGCCAGCAGCGTAGTTGGGACTAGCGCGAACAATGAGCAGTTCTTC.

This clonotype was observed at least ten times. The V gene is TRBV5-1, the J gene TRBJ2-4; D might be TRBD2 (6 bases). CDR3 length: 16 amino acids. Trimming left V 0 bases short and J 4 bases short, with 14 bases between. Germline CDR1 SGHRS, CDR2 YFSETQ. CDR3 protein: CASSLEGLGGKNIQYF. CDR3 sequence (DNA): TGCGCCAGCAGCTTGGAGGGGCTCGGGGGTAAAAACATTCAGTACTTC.

This sequence joins TRBV6-5 and TRBJ1-6; D ambiguous. This CDR3 is built from 18 residues. The V gene's germline CDR1 is MNHEY and CDR2 SVGAGI. Trimming cost V 2 bases and J 6 bases, with 20 bases left between them. The CDR3 nucleotides are TGTGCCAGCAGTTACGCCATGAGTGGGTCAGCGACTAATTCACCCCTCCACTTT. Translation gives CASSYAMSGSATNSPLHF.

This clonotype was seen more than once but under ten times. V gene TRBV7-2 combines with J gene TRBJ1-2, with 8 bases fitting TRBD1. The CDR3 loop spans 14 amino acids. Germline CDR1 SGHTA, CDR2 FQGNSA. V lost 0 bases and J lost 6; bases outside the gene matches: 3. CDR3 sequence reads: CASSLAQGADGYTF. DNA for the CDR3: TGTGCCAGCAGCTTAGCCCAGGGGGCAGATGGCTACACCTTC.

This clonotype has a handful of counts. The chain combines TRBV14 with TRBJ2-4; a weak D match, TRBD1 (5 bases). Deletions cut 3 bases from V and 7 bases from J, with 7 bases between. This CDR3 is built from 12 residues. The germline CDR1 and CDR2 sequences are SGHDN and FVKESK. The chain's CDR3 is CASSHDSNIQYF. The CDR3 bases are TGTGCCAGCAGCCACGACAGTAACATTCAGTACTTC. Complete variable domain (other parts from reference TRBV14 and TRBJ2-4): EAGVTQFPSHSVIEKGQTVTLRCDPISGHDNLYWYRRVMGKEIKFLLHFVKESKQDESGMPNNRFLAERTGGTYSTLKVQPAELEDSGVYFCASSHDSNIQYFGAGTRLSVL.

Many counts were recorded for this clonotype. The chain has TRBV6-5 and TRBJ1-1; a possible D gene is TRBD1 (5 bases). The CDR3 is made up of 13 amino acids. The germline V gene encodes CDR1 MNHEY and CDR2 SVGAGI. With 0 bases removed from V and 5 bases from J, the gap between germline ends came to 7 bases. The CDR3 DNA reads TGTGCCAGCAGTTACTCGGCAGGGACTGAAGCTTTCTTT. This gives the protein CASSYSAGTEAFF.

This chain links TRBV10-3 with TRBJ2-7, with 9 bases matching TRBD2. The V gene's germline CDR1 is ENHRY and CDR2 SYGVKD. V was pared by 3 bases and J by 6 bases, with 6 bases of the junction left unmatched. This CDR3 is built from 14 residues. The CDR3 DNA reads TGTGCCATCAGTGATTTTGCGGGAGGGCCCGAGCAGTACTTC. Its translation is CAISDFAGGPEQYF.

The V and J genes are TRBV20-1 and TRBJ1-1; TRBD1 agrees at 10 bases. Per germline, CDR1 DFQATT and CDR2 SNEGSKA (reference sequence). The CDR3 runs to 14 residues. The J segment lost 1 base and the V segment lost 6 bases, leaving 5 bases of the junction unmatched. CDR3 DNA sequence: TGCAGTGCGGGCCGACAGGGGGCGAACACTGAAGCTTTCTTT. Translation gives CSAGRQGANTEAFF.

The chain links TRBV14 to TRBJ2-3; D gene uncertain. Germline V gene data show CDR1 as SGHDN and CDR2 as FVKESK. The CDR3 has 15 residues. With 0 bases removed from V and 1 base from J, the gap between germline ends came to 8 bases. The CDR3 DNA sequence: TGTGCCAGCAGCCAAGATCGCGTACGCACAGATACGCAGTATTTT. Residues: CASSQDRVRTDTQYF.

The chain combines TRBV27 with TRBJ2-7, with TRBD2 as a possible D gene (6 bases). The CDR3 is 15 residues long. Germline CDR1 and CDR2: MNHEY and SMNVEV (reference sequence). With 3 bases removed from V and 3 bases from J, the gap between germline ends came to 15 bases. In DNA form, the CDR3 reads TGTGCCAGCAGTTTGACCTTTGGTAGCGGCTACGAGCAGTACTTC. Its translation: CASSLTFGSGYEQYF.

The sample holds many counts of this clonotype. This chain joins TRBV28 and TRBJ1-2; TRBD1 aligns across 10 bases. V trimming: 6 bases; J trimming: 3 bases; junction bases outside the gene matches: 7. The CDR3 runs to 15 residues. From germline, CDR1 is MDHEN and CDR2 SYDVKM. This CDR3 reads CASSATGGAYYGYTF. CDR3 DNA sequence: TGTGCCAGCAGCGCGACAGGGGGCGCCTACTATGGCTACACCTTC.

CDR3 in DNA: TGTGCCAGCAGTGAATACTGGACTAGCGGAGTCAATCAAGAGACCCAGTACTTC. Translated, it gives CASSEYWTSGVNQETQYF. The J gene is TRBJ2-5, the V gene TRBV6-1; TRBD2 matches at 10 bases. The germline V gene encodes CDR1 MNHNS and CDR2 SASEGT. The CDR3 consists of 18 residues. J was trimmed by 2 bases and V by 2 bases; bases with no gene match: 11.

There are many counts of this clonotype. V usage is TRBV12-3 or TRBV12-4 and J usage is TRBJ1-1, with a possible D match to TRBD1 (5 bases). The length of the CDR3 is 14 residues. V gave up 3 bases and J gave up 0 bases, with 8 bases separating them. CDR3 bases: TGTGCCAGCAGTTTCTCACAGGTGAACACTGAAGCTTTCTTT. Protein sequence: CASSFSQVNTEAFF.

This clonotype was observed a few times. V gene TRBV30 combines with J gene TRBJ2-3; possible D gene TRBD2, 5 bases. V lost 0 bases and J lost 5, with 15 bases in between. Per the germline V gene, CDR1 is GTSNPN and CDR2 is SVGIG (reference sequence). The CDR3 loop spans 15 amino acids. The CDR3 DNA reads as TGTGCCTGGAGTGTATCGGGGTTCCGAGGAGATACGCAGTATTTT. It codes for CAWSVSGFRGDTQYF.

This chain connects TRBV29-1 to TRBJ2-7; D gene ambiguous. This CDR3 spans 13 amino acids. With 4 bases removed from V and 2 bases from J, the gap between germline ends came to 12 bases. In germline, CDR1 is SQVTM, CDR2 ANQGSEA. The CDR3: CSVASPITYEQYF. CDR3 coding DNA: TGCAGCGTTGCCAGTCCGATAACCTACGAGCAGTACTTC.

This chain links TRBV28 with TRBJ2-7; weak D call: TRBD2 (6 bases). Germline CDR1 reads MDHEN; CDR2 reads SYDVKM. The CDR3 totals 15 residues. Trimming pared 3 bases from V and 2 bases from J, leaving 14 bases between. CDR3 loop: CASSLRDRLTYEQYF. CDR3 coding DNA: TGTGCCAGCAGTTTGCGGGACCGACTCACCTACGAGCAGTACTTC.

The chain has TRBV5-1 and TRBJ2-5; perhaps D is TRBD1 or TRBD2 (5 bases each). Germline lookup yields CDR1 SGHRS and CDR2 YFSETQ. The CDR3 length is 14 residues. V was clipped by 0 bases and J by 4 bases, with 10 bases between them. This CDR3 is CASSLAGHAETQYF. As DNA, the CDR3 is TGCGCCAGCAGCTTGGCGGGGCATGCAGAGACCCAGTACTTC. The whole variable domain, filled in from reference TRBV5-1 and TRBJ2-5, reads KAGVTQTPRYLIKTRGQQVTLSCSPISGHRSVSWYQQTPGQGLQFLFEYFSETQRNKGNFPGRFSGRQFSNSRSEMNVSTLELGDSALYLCASSLAGHAETQYFGPGTRLLVL.

The chain carries TRBV7-2 and TRBJ2-5; possibly TRBD1 for D (6 bases). CDR1 and CDR2 (germline): SGHTA, FQGNSA. This CDR3 is 12 amino acids long. The ends were cut back, 5 bases at V and 5 bases at J, with 9 bases in the middle. The chain's CDR3 is CASSGGSETQYF. CDR3 DNA sequence: TGTGCCAGCAGCGGGGGCTCGGAGACCCAGTACTTC.

This clonotype was seen a handful of times. The CDR3 nucleotides are TGCGCCAGCAGCTTGATGGCCTGGGGGCCTACAGATACGCAGTATTTT. Translating it yields CASSLMAWGPTDTQYF. The rearrangement uses TRBV5-1 and TRBJ2-3; weak D call: TRBD1 (6 bases). V was pared by 1 base and J by 3 bases, with 15 bases between. Germline V lookup: CDR1 SGHRS, CDR2 YFSETQ. The CDR3 spans 16 residues.

CDR3 bases: TGTGCCAGCAGCTTAGCGCGGGGGCTCGCGGCCCCTGAAGCTTTCTTT. Amino acid sequence: CASSLARGLAAPEAFF. V gene TRBV7-2 combines with J gene TRBJ1-1; tentative D call: TRBD1 (6 bases). This CDR3 has 16 amino acids. Germline lookup yields CDR1 SGHTA and CDR2 FQGNSA. Trimming removed 0 bases from V and 6 bases from J, with 17 bases in between.

The CDR3 region has the DNA TGTGCCAGCAGTTCCGGACAGGGTGAAAAACTGTTTTTT. Its translation: CASSSGQGEKLFF. The V call is TRBV28, the J call TRBJ1-4; TRBD1 matches 8 bases. The CDR3 extends over 13 amino acids. Germline V gives CDR1 MDHEN, CDR2 SYDVKM. V shed 4 bases, J shed 7 bases, and the junction held 2 bases outside the gene matches.

In the case of this clonotype: Since the CDR3 does not end with the conserved phenylalanine or tryptophan, this likely comes from a read error. The rearrangement uses TRBV2 and TRBJ2-3, with D perhaps TRBD1 (6 bases). This CDR3 has 15 residues. Germline V lookup: CDR1 SNHLY, CDR2 FYNNEI. V was clipped by 1 base and J by 0 bases, with 8 bases between them. The CDR3 nucleotides are TGTGCCAGCAGTGAAGGGGGGCTCAGCACAGATACGCAGTATTCT. Protein sequence: CASSEGGLSTDTQYS.

The chain employs TRBV7-6 and TRBJ2-5; no clear D gene. The germline V gene has CDR1 SGHVS and CDR2 FNYEAQ. The CDR3 spans 13 residues. The germline V and J ends were trimmed by 0 bases and 2 bases, with 4 bases remaining between them. This CDR3 is CASSLARQETQYF. CDR3 nucleotide sequence: TGTGCCAGCAGCTTAGCCAGACAAGAGACCCAGTACTTC.

This clonotype occurred many times. The rearrangement links TRBV3-1 to TRBJ2-7, with 10 bases fitting TRBD2. The germline CDR1 and CDR2 sequences are LGHDT and YNNKEL (reference sequence). CDR3 length: 14 amino acids. The ends lost 5 bases at V and 1 base at J; junction bases unmatched: 2. CDR3 nucleotides: TGTGCCAGCAGCTCTAGCGGGGGTTCCTACGAGCAGTACTTC. It encodes CASSSSGGSYEQYF.

This clonotype was found a few times. The V gene is TRBV28, the J gene TRBJ2-1; the match to TRBD2 covers 10 bases. CDR1 MDHEN and CDR2 SYDVKM come from the germline V gene. Losses at the gene ends were 6 bases for V and 7 bases for J; bases not matched to a gene: 6. The CDR3 has 14 amino acids. The CDR3 DNA sequence: TGTGCCAGCAGAGTAGCGGGGGGTTGGAATGAGCAGTTCTTC. Protein sequence: CASRVAGGWNEQFF.

The V and J genes are TRBV27 and TRBJ2-7; 11 bases are shared with TRBD1. The V segment lost 6 bases and the J segment 7 bases; nucleotides outside the gene matches: 11. The CDR3 runs 15 residues. The germline V gene has CDR1 MNHEY and CDR2 SMNVEV (reference sequence). In nucleotides, the CDR3 is TGTGCCAGCAGCTGGGGCGGACAGGGGGCAGTTGAGCAGTACTTC. It translates to CASSWGGQGAVEQYF.